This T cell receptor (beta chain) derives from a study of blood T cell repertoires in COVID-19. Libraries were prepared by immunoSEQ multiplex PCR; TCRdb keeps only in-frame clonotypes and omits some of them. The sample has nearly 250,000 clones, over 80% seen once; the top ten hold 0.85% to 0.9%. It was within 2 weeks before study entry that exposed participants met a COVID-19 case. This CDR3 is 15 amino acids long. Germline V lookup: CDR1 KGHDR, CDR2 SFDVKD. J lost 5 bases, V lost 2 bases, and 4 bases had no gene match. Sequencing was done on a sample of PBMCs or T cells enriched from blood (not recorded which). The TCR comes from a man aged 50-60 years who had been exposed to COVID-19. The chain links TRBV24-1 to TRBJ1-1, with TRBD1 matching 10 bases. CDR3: CATSDSRQGATEAFF. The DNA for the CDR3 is TGTGCCACCAGTGATTCCCGACAGGGGGCGACTGAAGCTTTCTTT.